Each of the 25 T cell receptor beta chains below was sequenced from the same sample in a study of blood T cell repertoires in COVID-19. Clones were read by immunoSEQ multiplex PCR, and TCRdb kept only the in-frame ones, dropping some. The sample has fewer than 95,000 clones; around 80% are singletons. Sequencing was carried out using peripheral blood. These TCRs come from a human donor in a cohort sampled during active COVID-19.

This sequence joins TRBV6-6 and TRBJ1-1; D uncertain. From germline, CDR1 is MNHNY and CDR2 SVGAGI (reference sequence). The CDR3 extends over 16 amino acids. V gave up 0 bases and J gave up 1 base, with 12 bases separating them. The CDR3 sequence: CASSYSFAEQNTEAFF. CDR3 nucleotide sequence: TGTGCCAGCAGTTACTCGTTTGCCGAGCAGAACACTGAAGCTTTCTTT.

The chain combines TRBV19 with TRBJ2-7, with D possibly matching TRBD2 (6 bases). Germline CDR1 is LNHDA and CDR2 is SQIVND (reference sequence). This CDR3 has 14 residues. CDR3 in amino acids: CATSGLPGRWEQYF. DNA of the CDR3: TGTGCGACTTCGGGGCTCCCGGGGAGGTGGGAGCAGTACTTC.

The chain combines TRBV6-5 with TRBJ1-4, with 10 bases lining up with TRBD1. The CDR3 spans 14 residues. Germline assignment: CDR1 MNHEY and CDR2 SVGAGI. V shed 10 bases, J shed 7 bases, and the junction held 9 bases outside the gene matches. CDR3 bases: TGTGCCACCGTGAGGGACAGGGGTTTTGAAAAACTGTTTTTT. It is translated as CATVRDRGFEKLFF.

This chain uses TRBV27 with TRBJ2-3; 7 nucleotides match TRBD2. The CDR3 runs 15 residues. CDR1 is MNHEY, CDR2 SMNVEV, per germline (reference sequence). Trimming at V came to 1 base and at J to 7 bases, leaving 8 bases not matched to a gene. CDR3 in DNA: TGTGCCAGCAGTTTATATGGGGGGGGAGCTAATACGCAGTATTTT. Its translation: CASSLYGGGANTQYF.

Concerning this clone: One junction end does not reproduce the germline sequence, and a read error may be involved. The rearrangement links TRBV5-1 to TRBJ1-5; D is undetermined. This CDR3 is built from 13 residues. Germline values: CDR1 SGHRS, CDR2 YFSETQ. CDR3: CASSLGSNQLQHF. CDR3 sequence (DNA): TGCGCCAGCAGCTTGGGTAGCAATCAGCTCCAGCATTTT.

This clone was picked up a small number of times. The chain uses TRBV5-1 and TRBJ2-7; 8 nucleotides align to TRBD2. Trimming cost V 0 bases and J 3 bases; bases outside gene matches: 2. From germline, CDR1 is SGHRS and CDR2 YFSETQ. The CDR3 loop spans 14 amino acids. CDR3 sequence (DNA): TGCGCCAGCAGCTTGGCCCTAGCGGGCTACGAGCAGTACTTC. Amino acids: CASSLALAGYEQYF.

V and J are TRBV5-4 and TRBJ2-2; D gene unclear. This CDR3 has 13 amino acids. V was trimmed by 3 bases and J by 7 bases, leaving 10 bases between them. Per the germline V gene, CDR1 is SGHNT and CDR2 is YYREEE (reference sequence). CDR3 sequence reads: CASSSLSSGELFF. The CDR3 DNA follows: TGTGCCAGCAGCTCCCTTTCTAGCGGGGAGCTGTTTTTT.

The chain links TRBV19 to TRBJ1-2; 8 positions agree with TRBD1. CDR3 length: 15 residues. Looked up from germline, CDR1 is LNHDA and CDR2 is SQIVND (reference sequence). The V gene end was trimmed by 5 bases and the J gene end by 4 bases; junction bases not matched to a gene: 9. CDR3 region: CASSDLDRVGYGYTF. In DNA, the CDR3 is TGTGCCAGTAGTGATCTGGACAGGGTAGGCTATGGCTACACCTTC.

The chain uses TRBV11-1 and TRBJ2-3; D might be TRBD1 (6 bases). Deletions cut 5 bases from V and 0 bases from J, with 15 bases between. The germline V gene has CDR1 SGHAT and CDR2 FQDESV (reference sequence). This CDR3 comprises 16 residues. In nucleotides, the CDR3 is TGTGCCAGCAGCATGGCCCAGGGGCGTAGCACAGATACGCAGTATTTT. Protein product: CASSMAQGRSTDTQYF.

CDR3 protein: CASSEDLRTGGLDDYGYTF. The CDR3 nucleotides are TGTGCCAGCAGTGAAGACCTGCGGACAGGGGGCCTTGATGACTATGGCTACACCTTC. This rearrangement joins TRBV2 to TRBJ1-2, with 11 bases aligning to TRBD1. The ends lost 1 base at V and 3 bases at J; junction bases unmatched: 13. Per the germline V gene, CDR1 is SNHLY and CDR2 is FYNNEI. The CDR3 covers 19 residues.

This chain uses TRBV29-1 with TRBJ2-7; D is possibly TRBD2 (5 bases). V lost 6 bases to trimming and J lost 2 bases, with 14 bases between them. The length of the CDR3 is 13 residues. Germline assignment: CDR1 SQVTM and CDR2 ANQGSEA. CDR3 protein: CSVHLRETYEQYF. The CDR3 DNA reads TGCAGCGTCCATTTAAGGGAGACCTACGAGCAGTACTTC.

This clone was picked up a small number of times. The V and J genes are TRBV11-2 and TRBJ1-2; possibly TRBD1 for D (5 bases). Germline V gene data show CDR1 as SGHAT and CDR2 as FQNNGV. This CDR3 is 15 amino acids long. Trimming took 0 bases from V and 2 from J, leaving 10 bases between them. The DNA of the CDR3 is TGTGCCAGCAGCTTAGATACAGGCGGCAACTATGGCTACACCTTC. Translating it yields CASSLDTGGNYGYTF.

This clone was seen once. V gene TRBV28 combines with J gene TRBJ2-7; 8 nucleotides match TRBD2. Trimming at V came to 8 bases and at J to 2 bases, leaving 14 bases not matched to a gene. There are 16 residues in the CDR3. Germline CDR1 is MDHEN and CDR2 is SYDVKM. CDR3 nucleotides: TGTGCCAGCTCTTCTCCCGGGGGGGTGCGGACCTACGAGCAGTACTTC. Protein product: CASSSPGGVRTYEQYF.

In nucleotides, the CDR3 is TGTGCCAGTAGCAGGGACAGCGCCTATTCACCCCTCCACTTT. The encoded protein is CASSRDSAYSPLHF. The gene calls are TRBV19 and TRBJ1-6; 7 bases are shared with TRBD1. The CDR3 length is 14 residues. Trimming took 6 bases from V and 8 from J; bases not matched to a gene: 7. Germline values: CDR1 LNHDA, CDR2 SQIVND (reference sequence).

The rearrangement joins TRBV14 to TRBJ2-1, with TRBD1 identical over 8 bases. The CDR3 has 14 amino acids. The germline CDR1 and CDR2 sequences are SGHDN and FVKESK. The junction had 1 base not matched to a gene; V was cut back by 5 bases and J by 1 base. For the CDR3, the DNA is TGTGCCAGCAGCGACAGGGGATCCTACAATGAGCAGTTCTTC. As protein: CASSDRGSYNEQFF.

V is TRBV7-9 and J is TRBJ2-3, with D maybe TRBD1 (5 bases). Germline V CDR1 and CDR2: SEHNR, FQNEAQ (reference sequence). The CDR3 has 15 amino acids. Trimming stripped 5 bases from V and 4 bases from J, with 16 bases between. The DNA for the CDR3 is TGTGCCAGCAGCGGATCCGCGACAGTATCAGATACGCAGTATTTT. This sequence encodes CASSGSATVSDTQYF.

The V gene is TRBV2, the J gene TRBJ1-5; TRBD1 might be the D (5 bases). V was trimmed by 11 bases and J by 0 bases, leaving 11 bases between them. Per the germline V gene, CDR1 is SNHLY and CDR2 is FYNNEI. This CDR3 is built from 13 residues. The CDR3 sequence is CAGGHISNQPQHF. Here the CDR3 DNA reads TGTGCCGGCGGACATATTAGCAATCAGCCCCAGCATTTT.

This clone has just a few counts. The CDR3 reads CASSTTSGSYNEQFF. The CDR3 coding sequence is TGTGCCAGCAGTACGACTAGCGGATCCTACAATGAGCAGTTCTTC. V gene TRBV27 combines with J gene TRBJ2-1; 9 nucleotides agree with TRBD2. The CDR3 runs 15 residues. Germline V gene lookup returns CDR1 MNHEY and CDR2 SMNVEV (reference sequence). V was clipped by 5 bases and J by 1 base; unmatched bases: 3.

This sequence joins TRBV19 and TRBJ1-6; no firm D call. Between the trimmed V and J ends, which lost 3 bases and 7 bases, there was a span of 13 bases. Germline CDR1 LNHDA, CDR2 SQIVND (reference sequence). The CDR3 has 15 residues. In nucleotides, the CDR3 is TGTGCCAGTAGTATCCCGACAATCCGAAATTCACCCCTCCACTTT. Translated, it gives CASSIPTIRNSPLHF.

This chain uses TRBV11-1 with TRBJ2-3; maybe TRBD2 (5 bases). This CDR3 has 13 residues. The germline V gene has CDR1 SGHAT and CDR2 FQDESV (reference sequence). Trimming shortened V by 10 bases and J by 6 bases, and 17 bases separated the two germline ends. Written as DNA, the CDR3 is TGTGCCACCACGATTAGCCCGGGGGATACGCAGTATTTT. This sequence encodes CATTISPGDTQYF.

The chain's CDR3 is CASSHLGLAYYNEQFF. The CDR3 bases are TGTGCCAGCAGCCATTTGGGACTAGCCTACTACAATGAGCAGTTCTTC. The chain carries TRBV3-1 (or the pseudogene TRBV3-2) and TRBJ2-1, with 9 bases identical to TRBD2. The trim removed 3 bases at V and 3 bases at J, leaving 6 bases unmatched. The CDR3 has 16 residues. Germline V lookup: CDR1 LGHDT, CDR2 YNNKEL (reference sequence).

This rearrangement joins TRBV19 to TRBJ1-6; a possible D gene is TRBD1 (5 bases). With 5 bases removed from V and 0 bases from J, the gap between germline ends came to 8 bases. This CDR3 comprises 15 residues. Germline-derived CDR1 and CDR2 are LNHDA and SQIVND (reference sequence). CDR3 amino acids: CASSYRSSYNSPLHF. DNA of the CDR3: TGTGCCAGTAGTTACAGGAGCTCCTATAATTCACCCCTCCACTTT.

This clone showed up just once. The chain uses TRBV11-2 and TRBJ1-5, with 11 bases aligning to TRBD1. The V gene end was trimmed by 5 bases and the J gene end by 2 bases; junction bases not matched to a gene: 5. This CDR3 region has 16 residues. Germline V gene data show CDR1 as SGHAT and CDR2 as FQNNGV. CDR3 DNA sequence: TGTGCCAGCAGCCGGACAGGGGGCGACGGCAATCAGCCCCAGCATTTT. Protein product: CASSRTGGDGNQPQHF.

This clone was counted only a few times. The rearrangement links TRBV29-1 to TRBJ1-2; D remains ambiguous. V was cut by 4 bases and J by 13 bases, with 19 bases left in between. Germline V gene data show CDR1 as SQVTM and CDR2 as ANQGSEA. The CDR3 extends over 12 amino acids. The CDR3 DNA reads as TGCAGCGTTGGGCCCGGGTATGGTTCCGGCACCTTC. Amino acids: CSVGPGYGSGTF.

The chain links TRBV12-5 to TRBJ1-1, with TRBD1 matching over 8 bases. Germline V gene data show CDR1 as LGHNT and CDR2 as FRNRAP. V trimming: 0 bases; J trimming: 3 bases; junction bases outside the gene matches: 6. The CDR3 loop spans 16 amino acids. The CDR3 sequence: CASGLVRGQEYTEAFF. CDR3 sequence (DNA): TGTGCTAGTGGTTTGGTACGGGGACAGGAGTACACTGAAGCTTTCTTT.